One and the same sample provided the 20 T cell receptor beta chains below, sequenced in a study of beta chain features in type 1 diabetes. Study observations and caveats: TCRB CDR3s from Type 1 diabetes patients were moderately but significantly shorter in all four CD4+ subsets.

For these receptors, no antigen is known. The authors reverse transcribed all of the isolated RNA, so sequencing captured expressed TCRB transcripts. Measured with immunoSEQ multiplex PCR; TCRdb has only the in-frame clones, and not every one. The sample gives over 300,000 clones, around 9.3% of which show up once; 0.9% to 1.1% is in the top ten. The sample consisted of central memory CD4+ T cells from blood. The receptors were gathered from a man in his thirties or forties with type 1 diabetes.

Worth noting for this clone: With a much larger clone just one base away, this may be a read error. This chain links TRBV18 with TRBJ2-7; TRBD1 is a possible D gene (5 bases). Germline V CDR1 and CDR2: KGHSH, LQKENI. Trimming removed 2 bases from V and 4 bases from J, with 6 bases in between. CDR3 length: 12 residues. This chain's CDR3 is CASSPAGYEQYF. The CDR3 DNA reads TGTGCCAGCTCACCAGCAGGGTACGAGCAGTACTTC.

Comments on this clone: This sample also contains other DNA sequences that code for the same CDR3. V and J are TRBV5-1 and TRBJ2-5; 8 nucleotides match TRBD1. J gave up 5 bases and V 4 bases, and 4 bases lay outside the gene matches. The CDR3 contains 13 residues. Germline CDR1 SGHRS, CDR2 YFSETQ. The CDR3 spells CASSRGQGETQYF. CDR3 in DNA: TGCGCCAGCAGCCGAGGACAGGGCGAGACCCAGTACTTC.

This clone was seen only a few times. This chain links TRBV10-3 with TRBJ2-2; D is unclear. Between the trimmed V and J ends, which lost 8 bases and 1 base, there was a span of 8 bases. The germline V gene encodes CDR1 ENHRY and CDR2 SYGVKD. The length of the CDR3 is 13 residues. In DNA, the CDR3 is TGTGCCATCTGGGCAGGGAACACCGGGGAGCTGTTTTTT. Translated: CAIWAGNTGELFF.

This clone turned up a few times. The chain has TRBV6-1 and TRBJ1-5; D gene unclear. There are 8 residues in the CDR3. Per germline, CDR1 MNHNS and CDR2 SASEGT. Trimming took off 6 bases at V and 12 bases at J, with 3 bases between the two ends. The DNA of the CDR3 is TGTGCCAGCAGCGTCCAGCATTTT. It codes for CASSVQHF.

This clone was detected a few times. Other DNA sequences of this sample code for an identical CDR3. The chain is built from TRBV18 and TRBJ1-1; possible D gene TRBD1, 6 bases. From germline, CDR1 is KGHSH and CDR2 LQKENI. The CDR3 contains 12 residues. V shed 3 bases and J shed 8 bases, with 10 bases lying between them. This CDR3 reads CASSPQGFEAFF. CDR3 DNA sequence: TGTGCCAGCTCACCTCAGGGGTTCGAAGCTTTCTTT.

This clone was counted only a few times. The chain recombines TRBV30 with TRBJ1-6; D remains unclear. V was cut by 2 bases and J by 5 bases, with 10 bases left in between. The CDR3 totals 14 residues. CDR1 is GTSNPN, CDR2 SVGIG, per germline (reference sequence). The CDR3 spells CAWSRGSDNSPLHF. DNA for the CDR3: TGTGCCTGGAGTAGAGGGTCTGATAATTCACCCCTCCACTTT.

This clone was observed a single time. The chain employs TRBV7-8 and TRBJ2-3; 10 bases line up with TRBD2. The V gene's germline CDR1 is SGHVS and CDR2 FQNEAQ. The J segment lost 5 bases and the V segment lost 4 bases, leaving 18 bases of the junction unmatched. The CDR3 loop spans 19 amino acids. Here the CDR3 DNA reads TGTGCCAGCAGCTCCCGAATTGCTAGCGGGGGCCTTTCCGGAGATACGCAGTATTTT. This sequence encodes CASSSRIASGGLSGDTQYF.

J is TRBJ2-7 and V is TRBV5-6, with 10 positions matching TRBD2. Germline trimming cut 1 base from V and 3 bases from J; bases unmatched to any gene: 7. The CDR3 has 16 amino acids. The germline V gene has CDR1 SGHDT and CDR2 YYEEEE. CDR3 bases: TGTGCCAGCAGCTTGAGAAGACTAGCGGGTTACTACGAGCAGTACTTC. Translation gives CASSLRRLAGYYEQYF.

Of note for this clone: The same CDR3 is also encoded by other DNA sequences in this sample. This sequence joins TRBV7-2 and TRBJ2-7; D possibly corresponds to TRBD2 (7 bases). Trimming left V 1 base short and J 2 bases short, with 12 bases between. CDR1 SGHTA and CDR2 FQGNSA come from the germline V gene. This CDR3 comprises 15 residues. The CDR3 loop reads CASSLDGGGTYEQYF. The CDR3 nucleotides are TGTGCCAGCAGCTTAGACGGCGGGGGCACCTACGAGCAGTACTTC.

This clone was found a few times. This chain uses TRBV5-1 with TRBJ1-5; TRBD1 aligns across 7 bases. Germline V gene lookup returns CDR1 SGHRS and CDR2 YFSETQ. Trimming at V came to 4 bases and at J to 3 bases, leaving 7 bases not matched to a gene. The CDR3 is 15 amino acids. CDR3 in DNA: TGCGCCAGCAGCCTTGCAGGGGGAAACAATCAGCCCCAGCATTTT. This encodes CASSLAGGNNQPQHF.

The chain is built from TRBV5-4 and TRBJ2-4; D gene unclear. This CDR3 region has 14 residues. Germline CDR1 reads SGHNT; CDR2 reads YYREEE (reference sequence). The V end was cut by 0 bases, the J end by 0 bases, with 4 bases between. CDR3 protein: CASSLGLAKNIQYF. CDR3 DNA sequence: TGTGCCAGCAGCTTGGGGCTAGCCAAAAACATTCAGTACTTC. Variable domain in full (rest from reference TRBV5-4 and TRBJ2-4): ETGVTQSPTHLIKTRGQQVTLRCSSQSGHNTVSWYQQALGQGPQFIFQYYREEENGRGNFPPRFSGLQFPNYSSELNVNALELDDSALYLCASSLGLAKNIQYFGAGTRLSVL.

This chain uses TRBV6-5 with TRBJ1-5; D not resolved. Germline V lookup: CDR1 MNHEY, CDR2 SVGAGI. V lost 5 bases to trimming and J lost 2 bases, with 10 bases between them. This CDR3 is built from 14 residues. The CDR3 DNA follows: TGTGCCAGCAGTCCGGGTTGGGGCAATCAGCCCCAGCATTTT. It codes for CASSPGWGNQPQHF.

This clone was observed many times. The chain links TRBV7-2 to TRBJ1-6; D perhaps matches TRBD1 (6 bases). Trimming stripped 4 bases from V and 13 bases from J, with 14 bases between. The CDR3 runs 13 residues. The germline V gene has CDR1 SGHTA and CDR2 FQGNSA. CDR3 sequence (DNA): TGTGCCAGCAGCTCTACAGGGTTCAGTCCCCTCCACTTT. The encoded protein is CASSSTGFSPLHF. Combining the CDR3 with reference TRBV7-2 and TRBJ1-6 gives the whole variable domain GAGVSQSPSNKVTEKGKDVELRCDPISGHTALYWYRQSLGQGLEFLIYFQGNSAPDKSGLPSDRFSAERTGGSVSTLTIQRTQQEDSAVYLCASSSTGFSPLHFGNGTRLTVT.

Notes on this clone: Other DNA sequences in the sample encode the same CDR3. V and J are TRBV11-2 and TRBJ2-5, with unresolved D. The CDR3 length is 12 residues. CDR1 is SGHAT, CDR2 FQNNGV, per germline. V was clipped by 4 bases and J by 1 base, with 4 bases between them. CDR3 sequence reads: CASSSSQETQYF. The CDR3 coding sequence is TGTGCCAGCAGCTCATCCCAAGAGACCCAGTACTTC.

This clone has more than one count but fewer than ten. CDR3 nucleotides: TGTGCAAGTCGCCCTGGGCGGGGGGGAAACACCATATATTTT. It translates to CASRPGRGGNTIYF. The chain employs TRBV12-2 and TRBJ1-3. TRBV12-2 is described as a pseudogene. This CDR3 has 14 amino acids.

A few counts support this clone. J is TRBJ1-2 and V is TRBV29-1; no clear D gene. Trimming cost V 4 bases and J 2 bases, with 8 bases left between them. Per the germline V gene, CDR1 is SQVTM and CDR2 is ANQGSEA. The CDR3 is 12 residues long. The CDR3 coding sequence is TGCAGCGTTGTACAGACCAACTATGGCTACACCTTC. Protein product: CSVVQTNYGYTF.

The chain links TRBV6-1 to TRBJ1-2; TRBD1 aligns across 9 bases. The V gene's germline CDR1 is MNHNS and CDR2 SASEGT. The J segment lost 1 base and the V segment lost 4 bases, leaving 7 bases of the junction unmatched. The CDR3 extends over 16 amino acids. The CDR3 sequence: CASSASGTGNNYGYTF. The CDR3 DNA sequence: TGTGCCAGCAGTGCCTCCGGGACAGGGAATAACTATGGCTACACCTTC.

V gene TRBV18 combines with J gene TRBJ2-3; D uncertain. CDR3 length: 13 amino acids. CDR1 KGHSH and CDR2 LQKENI come from the germline V gene. V was clipped by 0 bases and J by 2 bases, with 3 bases between them. The DNA for the CDR3 is TGTGCCAGCTCACCACCTCCCACAGATACGCAGTATTTT. Encoded protein: CASSPPPTDTQYF.

The chain employs TRBV29-1 and TRBJ1-1; 8 positions agree with TRBD1. The V segment lost 7 bases and the J segment 8 bases; nucleotides outside the gene matches: 6. The CDR3 spans 11 residues. CDR1 is SQVTM, CDR2 ANQGSEA, per germline. CDR3 protein: CSADRGIEAFF. The CDR3 bases are TGCAGCGCTGACAGGGGCATAGAAGCTTTCTTT.

This clone has more than one count but fewer than ten. In the same sample, other DNA sequences code for this CDR3. The chain has TRBV5-1 and TRBJ2-5; TRBD1 aligns across 9 bases. The CDR3 runs 14 residues. Germline values: CDR1 SGHRS, CDR2 YFSETQ. Trimming at V came to 4 bases and at J to 3 bases, leaving 4 bases not matched to a gene. The CDR3 DNA reads TGCGCCAGCAGCCCTGGACAGGGGAAAGAGACCCAGTACTTC. Its translation: CASSPGQGKETQYF.